The T cell receptor (beta chain) under discussion was sequenced for a study of cytomegalovirus exposure and HLA in healthy donors. Whole-study results and caveats: Presence/absence comparisons presumed near-even sequencing depth among donors.

Vbeta (60) and Jbeta (13) primers were used in the PCR. Using immunoSEQ multiplex PCR, the repertoire was profiled, and TCRdb retains in-frame clones only, with some absent. The sample holds 170,000 or so clones, just over 75% seen once. This clone occurred once. The antigen is unknown. V lost 7 bases and J lost 6, with 18 bases in between. Germline V gene sequence: CDR1 MNHEY, CDR2 SVGAGI. This CDR3 comprises 14 residues. This clonotype originated in a woman between 55 and 75 years old in good health and CMV-seropositive. The material sequenced was PBMCs. The rearrangement uses TRBV6-5 and TRBJ1-2, with D unresolved. The CDR3 coding sequence is TGTGCCAGCATAATGACCTCGAGTGGAGATGGCTACACCTTC. This sequence encodes CASIMTSSGDGYTF.